What follows are 13 T cell receptor beta chains derived from one specimen sequenced in a study of CD8+CD57+ T cells in acquired aplastic anemia. Genomic DNA constituted the template upon which TCR beta VDJ and CDR3 profiling was performed. TCRdb used MiXCR to reprocess the reads, holding one entry per CDR3 protein. The repertoire holds approximately 200,000 distinct CDR3 sequences, with under 65% as singletons. Sequencing was done on a sample of sorted CD4+, CD8+, or CD8+CD57+ T cells (not recorded which) from PBMCs. All receptors come from a human donor in good health.

The genes are TRBV24-1 and TRBJ2-3; 16 bases map to TRBD2. J gave up 1 base and V 9 bases, and 12 bases lay outside the gene matches. CDR1 KGHDR and CDR2 SFDVKD come from the germline V gene. The CDR3 extends over 19 amino acids. In DNA, the CDR3 is TGTGCCACCTCGGGGACCGGGACTAGCGGGGGGGCCGGCACAGATACGCAGTATTTT. This codes for CATSGTGTSGGAGTDTQYF.

This clonotype was counted at least ten times. The chain combines TRBV6-1 with TRBJ1-2; D is unresolved. V was cut by 7 bases and J by 4 bases, with 16 bases left in between. This CDR3 has 14 amino acids. Looked up from germline, CDR1 is MNHNS and CDR2 is SASEGT. CDR3 amino acids: CASMRRAEIYGYTF. In nucleotides, the CDR3 is TGTGCCAGCATGCGACGGGCCGAGATCTATGGCTACACCTTC.

This clonotype was detected a few times. The rearrangement uses TRBV20-1 and TRBJ2-7; D is possibly TRBD1 or TRBD2 (6 bases each). The CDR3 totals 9 residues. The V gene lost 3 bases and the J gene lost 13 bases, with 10 bases spanning the gap. CDR1 and CDR2 (germline): DFQATT, SNEGSKA (reference sequence). CDR3 nucleotides: TGCAGTGCTAGGATGGGGGGCTACTTC. Encoded protein: CSARMGGYF.

This chain links TRBV14 with TRBJ2-7; TRBD1 matches at 7 bases. Germline V CDR1 and CDR2: SGHDN, FVKESK. CDR3 length equals 12 residues. V dropped 2 bases and J dropped 6; count of bases not matched to a gene: 1. CDR3 nucleotides: TGTGCCAGCAGCCAACACAGGGGCGAGCAGTACTTC. Amino acids: CASSQHRGEQYF.

V gene TRBV5-1 combines with J gene TRBJ1-1; D possibly corresponds to TRBD1 (6 bases). From germline, CDR1 is SGHRS and CDR2 YFSETQ. V was clipped by 1 base and J by 1 base, with 8 bases between them. CDR3 length: 14 amino acids. This chain's CDR3 is CASSLQQGNTEAFF. The CDR3 bases are TGCGCCAGCAGCTTGCAACAGGGGAACACTGAAGCTTTCTTT.

The chain links TRBV7-2 to TRBJ2-2, with 9 bases that match TRBD2. The V gene's germline CDR1 is SGHTA and CDR2 FQGNSA. This CDR3 is 16 amino acids long. V was clipped by 7 bases and J by 1 base; unmatched bases: 7. The CDR3 sequence: CASTFSGSRNTGELFF. The CDR3 region has the DNA TGTGCCAGCACCTTTAGCGGGAGTAGGAACACCGGGGAGCTGTTTTTT.

Concerning this clonotype itself: The junction shows a germline mismatch at one end, possibly a read error. The chain recombines TRBV9 with TRBJ2-7, with 8 nucleotides matching TRBD2. CDR3 length equals 14 residues. Germline-derived CDR1 and CDR2 are SGDLS and YYNGEE. CDR3 sequence reads: CVSSGGNPRYEQYF. The CDR3 nucleotides are TGTGTCAGCAGCGGGGGTAACCCTCGTTACGAGCAGTACTTC.

This clonotype has more than one count but fewer than ten. The chain recombines TRBV7-2 with TRBJ2-7; tentatively, D is TRBD2 (6 bases). Looked up from germline, CDR1 is SGHTA and CDR2 is FQGNSA. CDR3 size: 14 residues. V gave up 6 bases and J gave up 4 bases, with 16 bases separating them. CDR3 residues: CASRPLRGRYEQYF. Written as DNA, the CDR3 is TGTGCCAGCAGACCTCTGCGGGGTAGGTACGAGCAGTACTTC. The variable domain in full, completed from reference TRBV7-2 and TRBJ2-7, reads GAGVSQSPSNKVTEKGKDVELRCDPISGHTALYWYRQSLGQGLEFLIYFQGNSAPDKSGLPSDRFSAERTGGSVSTLTIQRTQQEDSAVYLCASRPLRGRYEQYFGPGTRLTVT.

V is TRBV15 and J is TRBJ1-5; D unclear. The germline V gene encodes CDR1 LNHNV and CDR2 YYDKDF (reference sequence). V lost 3 bases and J lost 0, with 36 bases in between. The CDR3 loop spans 24 amino acids. CDR3 DNA: TGTGCCACCAGCAGCTCCTCTGGGGTTTGCCACACTCATGATGCACTGTGTAGCAATCAGCCCCAGCATTTT. Its translation: CATSSSSGVCHTHDALCSNQPQHF.

This clonotype was seen at least ten times. The V gene is TRBV12-3 or TRBV12-4, the J gene TRBJ1-1, with 9 positions matching TRBD1. CDR3 size: 14 residues. V was pared by 5 bases and J by 2 bases, with 3 bases of the junction left unmatched. The chain's CDR3 is CASSRDRANTEAFF. The CDR3 nucleotides are TGTGCCAGCAGTAGGGACAGGGCAAACACTGAAGCTTTCTTT.

Comments on this clonotype: One end of the junction varies from germline; a read error may be responsible. This chain joins TRBV7-8 and TRBJ2-7; D unresolved. Germline CDR1 and CDR2: SGHVS and FQNEAQ. This CDR3 has 15 residues. CDR3 DNA sequence: TGTGCCAGCAGCTTAGCTCCGTCGGTGGAGTACGGGCAGTACTTC. Encoded protein: CASSLAPSVEYGQYF.

In this sample, this clonotype turned up many times. The V and J genes are TRBV19 and TRBJ2-1, with 12 bases that match TRBD1. This CDR3 region has 17 residues. Germline trimming cut 6 bases from V and 6 bases from J; bases unmatched to any gene: 12. CDR1 is LNHDA, CDR2 SQIVND, per germline (reference sequence). The CDR3 nucleotides are TGTGCCAGTAGCCATAGGGGACAGGGGGCGAGACTCAATGAGCAGTTCTTC. As protein: CASSHRGQGARLNEQFF.

This clonotype was counted between two and nine times. The chain links TRBV5-1 to TRBJ2-5; D is unclear. CDR3 length equals 13 residues. Germline values: CDR1 SGHRS, CDR2 YFSETQ. V lost 3 bases and J lost 5, with 11 bases in between. The CDR3 loop reads CASSSGSEETQYF. CDR3 in DNA: TGCGCCAGCAGCTCCGGGTCGGAGGAGACCCAGTACTTC.